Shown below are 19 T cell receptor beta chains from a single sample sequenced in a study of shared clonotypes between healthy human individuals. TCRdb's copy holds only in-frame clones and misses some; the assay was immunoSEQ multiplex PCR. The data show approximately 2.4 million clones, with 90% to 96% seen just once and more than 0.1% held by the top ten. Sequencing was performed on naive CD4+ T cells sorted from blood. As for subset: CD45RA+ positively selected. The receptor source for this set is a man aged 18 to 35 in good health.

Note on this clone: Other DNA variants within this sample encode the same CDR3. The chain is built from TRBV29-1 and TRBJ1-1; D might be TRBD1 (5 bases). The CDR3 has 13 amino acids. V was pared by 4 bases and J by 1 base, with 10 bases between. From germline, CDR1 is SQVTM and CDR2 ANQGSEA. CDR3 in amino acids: CSVGRGGNTEAFF. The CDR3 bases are TGCAGCGTTGGAAGGGGTGGGAACACTGAAGCTTTCTTT.

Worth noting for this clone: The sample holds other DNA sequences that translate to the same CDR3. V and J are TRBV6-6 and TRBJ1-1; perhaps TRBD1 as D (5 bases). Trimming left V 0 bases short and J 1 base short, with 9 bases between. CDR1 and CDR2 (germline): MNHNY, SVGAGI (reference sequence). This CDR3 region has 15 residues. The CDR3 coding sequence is TGTGCCAGCAGTTACTCTGGCAGGGCGAACACTGAAGCTTTCTTT. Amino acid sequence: CASSYSGRANTEAFF.

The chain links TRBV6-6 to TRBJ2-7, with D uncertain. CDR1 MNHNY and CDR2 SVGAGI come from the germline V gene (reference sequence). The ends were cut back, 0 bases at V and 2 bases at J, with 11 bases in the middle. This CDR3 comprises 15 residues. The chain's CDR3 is CASSYSGQVAYEQYF. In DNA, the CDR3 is TGTGCCAGCAGTTACTCCGGGCAAGTGGCCTACGAGCAGTACTTC.

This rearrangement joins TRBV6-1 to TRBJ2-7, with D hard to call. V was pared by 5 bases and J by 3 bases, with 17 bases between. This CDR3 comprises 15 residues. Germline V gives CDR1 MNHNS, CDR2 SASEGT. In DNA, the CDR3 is TGTGCCAGCAGTCAAACAAGAGGATCTGGCTACGAGCAGTACTTC. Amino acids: CASSQTRGSGYEQYF.

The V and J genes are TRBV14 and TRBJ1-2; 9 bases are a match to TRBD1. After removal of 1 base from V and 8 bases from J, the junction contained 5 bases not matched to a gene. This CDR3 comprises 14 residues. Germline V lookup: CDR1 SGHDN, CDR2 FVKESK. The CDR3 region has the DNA TGTGCCAGCAGCCAAGGGGGGACAGGGCCCGGCTACACCTTC. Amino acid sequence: CASSQGGTGPGYTF.

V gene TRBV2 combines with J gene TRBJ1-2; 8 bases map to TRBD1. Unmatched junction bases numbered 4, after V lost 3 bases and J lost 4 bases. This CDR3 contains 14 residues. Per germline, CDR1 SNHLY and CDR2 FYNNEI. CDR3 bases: TGTGCCAGCAGTGAGTCAGGGGGCGTCTATGGCTACACCTTC. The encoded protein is CASSESGGVYGYTF. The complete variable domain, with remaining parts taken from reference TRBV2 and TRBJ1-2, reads EPEVTQTPSHQVTQMGQEVILRCVPISNHLYFYWYRQILGQKVEFLVSFYNNEISEKSEIFDDQFSVERPDGSNFTLKIRSTKLEDSAMYFCASSESGGVYGYTFGSGTRLTVV.

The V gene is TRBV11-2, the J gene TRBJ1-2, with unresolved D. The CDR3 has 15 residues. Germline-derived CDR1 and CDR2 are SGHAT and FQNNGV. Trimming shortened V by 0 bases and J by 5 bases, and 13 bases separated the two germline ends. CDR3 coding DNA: TGTGCCAGCAGCTTAGATTGGCAGAATCGATATGGCTACACCTTC. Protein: CASSLDWQNRYGYTF.

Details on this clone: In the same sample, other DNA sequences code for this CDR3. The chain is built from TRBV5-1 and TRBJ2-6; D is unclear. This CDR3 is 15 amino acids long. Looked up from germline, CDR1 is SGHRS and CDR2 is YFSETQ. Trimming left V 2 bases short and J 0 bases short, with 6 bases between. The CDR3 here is CASSFSNSGANVLTF. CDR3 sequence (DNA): TGCGCCAGCAGCTTTTCTAACTCTGGGGCCAACGTCCTGACTTTC.

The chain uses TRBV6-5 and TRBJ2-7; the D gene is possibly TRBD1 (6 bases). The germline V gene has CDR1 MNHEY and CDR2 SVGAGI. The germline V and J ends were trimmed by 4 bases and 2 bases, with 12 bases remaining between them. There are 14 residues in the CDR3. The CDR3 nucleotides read TGTGCCAGCAGTTCTACAGGGCCCACCTACGAGCAGTACTTC. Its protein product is CASSSTGPTYEQYF.

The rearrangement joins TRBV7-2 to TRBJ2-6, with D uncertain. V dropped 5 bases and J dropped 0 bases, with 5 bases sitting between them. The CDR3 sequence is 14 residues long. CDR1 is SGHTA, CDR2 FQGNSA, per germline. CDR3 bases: TGTGCCAGCAGCATCACCTCTGGGGCCAACGTCCTGACTTTC. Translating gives CASSITSGANVLTF. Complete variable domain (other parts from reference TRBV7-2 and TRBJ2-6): GAGVSQSPSNKVTEKGKDVELRCDPISGHTALYWYRQSLGQGLEFLIYFQGNSAPDKSGLPSDRFSAERTGGSVSTLTIQRTQQEDSAVYLCASSITSGANVLTFGAGSRLTVL.

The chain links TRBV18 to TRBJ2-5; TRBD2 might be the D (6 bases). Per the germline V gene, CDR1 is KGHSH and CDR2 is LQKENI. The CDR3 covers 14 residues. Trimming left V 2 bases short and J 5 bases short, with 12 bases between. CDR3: CASSPDGGPETQYF. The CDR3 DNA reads TGTGCCAGCTCACCAGACGGGGGTCCCGAGACCCAGTACTTC.

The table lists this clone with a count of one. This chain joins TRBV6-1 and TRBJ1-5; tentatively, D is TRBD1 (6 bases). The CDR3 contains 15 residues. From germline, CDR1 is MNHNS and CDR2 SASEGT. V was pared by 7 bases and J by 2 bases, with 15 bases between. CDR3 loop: CASTGQHLGNQPQHF. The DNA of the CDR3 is TGTGCCAGCACCGGACAGCACCTTGGCAATCAGCCCCAGCATTTT.

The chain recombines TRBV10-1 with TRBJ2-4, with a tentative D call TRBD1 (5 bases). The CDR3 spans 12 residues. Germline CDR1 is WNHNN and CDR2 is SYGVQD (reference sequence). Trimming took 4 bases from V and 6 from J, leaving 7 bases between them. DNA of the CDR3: TGCGCCAGCAGTGCAGACAGAAACATTCAGTACTTC. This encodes CASSADRNIQYF.

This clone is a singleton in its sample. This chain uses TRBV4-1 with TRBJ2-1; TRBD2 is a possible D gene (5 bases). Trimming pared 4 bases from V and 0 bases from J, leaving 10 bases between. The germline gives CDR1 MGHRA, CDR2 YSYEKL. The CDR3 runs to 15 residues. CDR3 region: CASSLSVSSYNEQFF. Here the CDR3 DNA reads TGCGCCAGCAGCCTTAGCGTGAGCTCCTACAATGAGCAGTTCTTC.

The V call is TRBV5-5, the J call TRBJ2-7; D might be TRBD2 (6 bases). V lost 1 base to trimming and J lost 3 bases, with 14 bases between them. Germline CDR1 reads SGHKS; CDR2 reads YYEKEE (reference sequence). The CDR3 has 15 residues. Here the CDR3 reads CASSLRRDSYYEQYF. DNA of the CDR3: TGTGCCAGCAGCTTGAGAAGGGACTCCTACTACGAGCAGTACTTC.

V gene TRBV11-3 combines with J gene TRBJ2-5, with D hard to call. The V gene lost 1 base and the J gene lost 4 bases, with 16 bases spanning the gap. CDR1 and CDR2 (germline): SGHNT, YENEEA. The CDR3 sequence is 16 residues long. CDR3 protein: CASSLGGYSRGETQYF. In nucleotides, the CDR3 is TGTGCCAGCAGCTTAGGAGGATACTCTCGAGGAGAGACCCAGTACTTC.

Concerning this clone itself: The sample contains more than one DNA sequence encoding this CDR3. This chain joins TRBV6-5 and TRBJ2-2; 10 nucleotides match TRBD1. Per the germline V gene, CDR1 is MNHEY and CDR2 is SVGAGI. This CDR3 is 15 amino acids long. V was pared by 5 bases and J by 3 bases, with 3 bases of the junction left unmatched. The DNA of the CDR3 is TGTGCCAGCAGTCGGACAGGGGGGGACACCGGGGAGCTGTTTTTT. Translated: CASSRTGGDTGELFF.

CDR3 amino acids: CASSGVSSYEQYF. CDR3 nucleotide sequence: TGCGCCAGCAGTGGGGTGAGCTCCTACGAGCAGTACTTC. The chain joins TRBV10-2 to TRBJ2-7; no reliable D call. The V end was cut by 4 bases, the J end by 0 bases, with 7 bases between. Germline CDR1 is WSHSY and CDR2 is SAAADI. The CDR3 sequence is 13 residues long.

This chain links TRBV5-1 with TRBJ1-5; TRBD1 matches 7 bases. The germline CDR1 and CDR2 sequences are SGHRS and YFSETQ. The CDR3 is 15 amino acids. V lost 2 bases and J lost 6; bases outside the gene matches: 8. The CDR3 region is CASSLAGDSAQPQHF. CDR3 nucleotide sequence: TGCGCCAGCAGCTTAGCTGGGGACAGCGCTCAGCCCCAGCATTTT.